This T cell receptor beta chain was sequenced in a study of control samples from healthy donors and cancer patients. The CDR3 totals 14 residues. V trimming: 7 bases; J trimming: 2 bases; junction bases outside the gene matches: 6. From germline, CDR1 is SGHKS and CDR2 YYEKEE (reference sequence). Libraries were prepared by immunoSEQ multiplex PCR; TCRdb keeps only in-frame clonotypes and omits some of them. The data show 100,000 to 150,000 clones, around 87% seen once. The sequence derives from a man aged 35 to 55 in good health. The chain is built from TRBV5-5 and TRBJ2-3; 8 bases match TRBD1. Material for sequencing was blood. The CDR3 DNA follows: TGTGCCAGCCACTCAGGGGGCAACACAGATACGCAGTATTTT. Encoded protein: CASHSGGNTDTQYF.